This TCR beta chain was recovered during a study of cytomegalovirus exposure and HLA in healthy donors. The study's findings and limits: TCR beta V- and J-gene trimming was later associated with a missense DCLRE1C variant. Roughly uniform sequencing depth across donors was assumed, possibly incorrectly. In a later analysis, most CMV-associated TCR beta chains appeared HLA-restricted. It has been reported that TCR beta sequences accurately predicted the HLA-A and HLA-B alleles of most subjects.

A note on this clone: Its antigen is currently unknown.

PCR employed 60 Vbeta and 13 Jbeta primers. Clones were read by immunoSEQ multiplex PCR, and TCRdb kept only the in-frame ones, dropping some. The repertoire holds roughly 110,000 clones, with 81% as singletons. Per the germline V gene, CDR1 is SNHLY and CDR2 is FYNNEI. V lost 6 bases, J lost 0 bases, and 7 bases stayed unmatched. CDR3 length equals 15 residues. This chain connects TRBV2 to TRBJ2-7; 8 nucleotides agree with TRBD1. This receptor was obtained from a man aged 25 to 40 in good health and CMV-seronegative. Specimen: PBMCs. In DNA, the CDR3 is TGTGCCAGCAGGAGACTTACAGGGGGCTCCTACGAGCAGTACTTC. It encodes CASRRLTGGSYEQYF.